Listed here is a single TCR beta chain. Antigen: not known. The entry originates in a study of T cells in localized non-small cell lung cancer. Germline V gives CDR1 SGDLS, CDR2 YYNGEE. This CDR3 spans 14 amino acids. V was pared by 2 bases and J by 1 base, with 10 bases between. Only in-frame clones appear in the TCRdb table, and some are missing; sequencing was by immunoSEQ multiplex PCR. The data hold about 26,000 clones, with under 95% observed a single time. Findings and limits, study-wide: Turning up in adjacent lung were a median around 60 of the top 100 tumor clones. Uninvolved adjacent lung had more T cell clonality than any other tissue, topping tumor. Longer overall survival was seen with higher T cell density measured in blood. Sequence data derive from only one tumor region, so heterogeneity remains possible.

The chain uses TRBV9 and TRBJ2-7; TRBD1 is a possible D gene (5 bases). The specimen was peripheral blood, collected before any cancer treatment. The source of this sequence is a female donor over 55 with stage II squamous cell lung carcinoma. The CDR3 region has the DNA TGTGCCAGCAGCGTCAGGGATCAATCCTACGAGCAGTACTTC. Translation gives CASSVRDQSYEQYF.